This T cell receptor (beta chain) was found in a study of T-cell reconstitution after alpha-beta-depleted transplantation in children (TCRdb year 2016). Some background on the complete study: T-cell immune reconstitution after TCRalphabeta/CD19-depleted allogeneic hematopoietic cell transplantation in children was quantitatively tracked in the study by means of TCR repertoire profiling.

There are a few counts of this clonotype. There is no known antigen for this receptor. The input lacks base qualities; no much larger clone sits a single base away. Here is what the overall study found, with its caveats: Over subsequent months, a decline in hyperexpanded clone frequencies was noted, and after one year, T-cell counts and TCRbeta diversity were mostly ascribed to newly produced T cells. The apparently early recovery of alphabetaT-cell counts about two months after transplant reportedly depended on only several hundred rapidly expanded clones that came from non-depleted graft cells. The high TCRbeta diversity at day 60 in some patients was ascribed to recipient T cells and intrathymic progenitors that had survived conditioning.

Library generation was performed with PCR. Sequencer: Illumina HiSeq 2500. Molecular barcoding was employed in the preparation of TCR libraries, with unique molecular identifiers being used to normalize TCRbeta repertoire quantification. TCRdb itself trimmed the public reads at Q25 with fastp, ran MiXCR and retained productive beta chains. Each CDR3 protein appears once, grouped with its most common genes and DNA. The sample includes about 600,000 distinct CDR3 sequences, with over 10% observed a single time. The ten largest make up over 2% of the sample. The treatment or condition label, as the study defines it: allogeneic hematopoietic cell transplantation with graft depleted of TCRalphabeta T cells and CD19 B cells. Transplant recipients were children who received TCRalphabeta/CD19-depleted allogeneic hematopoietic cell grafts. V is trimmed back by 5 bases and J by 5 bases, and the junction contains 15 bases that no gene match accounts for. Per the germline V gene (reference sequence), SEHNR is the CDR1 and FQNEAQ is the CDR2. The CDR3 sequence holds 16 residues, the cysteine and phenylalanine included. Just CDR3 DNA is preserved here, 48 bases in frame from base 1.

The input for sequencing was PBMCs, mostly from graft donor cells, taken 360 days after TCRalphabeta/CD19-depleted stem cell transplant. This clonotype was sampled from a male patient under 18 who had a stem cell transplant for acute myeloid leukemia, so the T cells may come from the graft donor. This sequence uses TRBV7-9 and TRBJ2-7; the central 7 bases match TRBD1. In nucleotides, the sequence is TGTGCCAGCAGCCTGACAGGGCGTCCACCTCGCGACGAGCAGTACTTC. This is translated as CASSLTGRPPRDEQYF.